The 21 T cell receptor beta chains reported below all come from one sample, sequenced in a study of regulatory T cells in long-lasting Graves disease (dated by TCRdb to 2020 to 2022). The intended sense of this specimen's time point label: persistent/refractory GD, antithyroid drugs over 5 years with positive TRAb. RNA was extracted from PBMCs in TRIzol for both TCR sequencing and RNA sequencing. The library was made by multiplex PCR. The run used an Illumina HiSeq 4000. CDR3 regions were amplified by Arm-PCR with iRepertoire HTBI primers to construct TCR beta libraries. TCRdb applied fastp at Q25 and MiXCR to the public reads, then kept only in-frame beta chains. Under each unique CDR3 protein, matching rows form one entry showing the most common genes and DNA. Recorded for this sample are approximately 400,000 distinct CDR3 sequences; less than 25% of them occurred a single time. About a fifth of the sample belongs to the ten largest clones.

Material: peripheral blood mononuclear cells (PBMCs), obtained when the disease was refractory, from a patient treated with antithyroid drugs. All receptors derive from a female donor with Graves disease.

This clonotype was counted at least ten times. This chain joins TRBV7-2 and TRBJ2-7, with D unresolved. Trimming pared 2 bases from V and 0 bases from J, leaving 11 bases between. CDR3 length equals 15 residues. Germline values: CDR1 SGHTA, CDR2 FQGNSA. The CDR3 spells CASSLTGSASYEQYF. CDR3 nucleotide sequence: TGTGCCAGCAGCTTAACGGGTTCTGCCTCCTACGAGCAGTACTTC.

The CDR3 region has the DNA TGTGCCAGTAGTCGAAATTACAATGAGCAGTTCTTC. Amino acids: CASSRNYNEQFF. The chain couples TRBV19 to TRBJ2-1, with D hard to call. CDR1 is LNHDA and CDR2 is SQIVND in the germline V gene (reference sequence). The CDR3 runs to 12 residues. The ends were cut back, 5 bases at V and 4 bases at J, with 6 bases in the middle.

The gene calls are TRBV20-1 and TRBJ2-5, with D unclear. The CDR3 is 12 residues long. From germline, CDR1 is DFQATT and CDR2 SNEGSKA (reference sequence). V was cut by 5 bases and J by 5 bases, with 12 bases left in between. As DNA, the CDR3 is TGCAGTGCTCGAATTCAAGGGGAGACCCAGTACTTC. It yields the protein CSARIQGETQYF.

This clonotype has ten or more counts. The chain has TRBV18 and TRBJ1-2; D is undetermined. Germline CDR1 reads KGHSH; CDR2 reads LQKENI. V was pared by 4 bases and J by 5 bases, with 11 bases between. This CDR3 contains 13 residues. CDR3 sequence reads: CASSQHQPYGYTF. The CDR3, as DNA: TGTGCCAGCTCACAACACCAGCCTTATGGCTACACCTTC.

This clonotype was seen only a few times. CDR3 loop: CASSLQEAYGYTF. The CDR3, as DNA: TGTGCCAGCAGCTTACAGGAGGCCTATGGCTACACCTTC. The rearrangement links TRBV7-9 to TRBJ1-2, with no clear D. Germline CDR1 SEHNR, CDR2 FQNEAQ (reference sequence). The CDR3 has 13 amino acids. Trimming stripped 2 bases from V and 4 bases from J, with 8 bases between.

V is TRBV6-1 and J is TRBJ2-2; tentatively, D is TRBD1 (6 bases). The CDR3 extends over 15 amino acids. CDR1 and CDR2 (germline): MNHNS, SASEGT. Trimming cost V 5 bases and J 3 bases, with 13 bases left between them. CDR3 residues: CASSQQGPYTGELFF. CDR3 nucleotides: TGTGCCAGCAGTCAACAGGGACCTTACACCGGGGAGCTGTTTTTT.

A note on this clonotype: The junction and the germline gene differ at one end; a read error may be behind it. This sequence joins TRBV3-1 and TRBJ2-7, with D possibly matching TRBD2 (6 bases). The germline gives CDR1 LGHDT, CDR2 YNNKEL (reference sequence). The CDR3 extends over 16 amino acids. The CDR3: CAGSQGDAGTSYEQYF. The CDR3 DNA reads as TGTGCCGGCAGCCAAGGGGATGCGGGGACCTCCTACGAGCAGTACTTC.

To note about this clonotype: A much larger clone sits a single nucleotide away, making a read error possible. This chain joins TRBV6-2 or TRBV6-3 and TRBJ2-7; 11 bases agree with TRBD1. From germline, CDR1 is MNHEY and CDR2 SVGEGT. Germline trimming cut 6 bases from V and 7 bases from J; bases unmatched to any gene: 5. The length of the CDR3 is 13 residues. The CDR3 DNA sequence: TGTGCCAGCAGCGGACAGGGGGCGCCTGAGCAGTACTTC. Translation: CASSGQGAPEQYF.

This clonotype was seen at least ten times. The V call is TRBV3-1, the J call TRBJ2-7; a possible D gene is TRBD2 (5 bases). The CDR3 spans 11 residues. The germline V gene has CDR1 LGHDT and CDR2 YNNKEL (reference sequence). V was pared by 3 bases and J by 7 bases, with 7 bases between. The CDR3: CASSHGSEQYF. The CDR3 coding sequence is TGTGCCAGCAGCCATGGGAGTGAGCAGTACTTC.

This clonotype was seen many times. The gene calls are TRBV6-1 and TRBJ1-1; no reliable D call. CDR1 MNHNS and CDR2 SASEGT come from the germline V gene. V was pared by 6 bases and J by 0 bases, with 11 bases between. The CDR3 runs 14 residues. CDR3 protein: CASRPRQLNTEAFF. The DNA for the CDR3 is TGTGCCAGCAGGCCCAGACAATTGAACACTGAAGCTTTCTTT.

This clonotype has a count of ten or more. The rearrangement links TRBV3-1 to TRBJ2-5, with D unclear. CDR1 and CDR2 from the germline V gene are LGHDT and YNNKEL (reference sequence). Trimming took off 0 bases at V and 4 bases at J, with 12 bases between the two ends. The CDR3 is 15 residues long. The CDR3 loop reads CASSQDQKLRETQYF. CDR3 bases: TGTGCCAGCAGCCAAGATCAAAAATTGAGAGAGACCCAGTACTTC.

This clonotype has at least ten counts. CDR3 amino acids: CASSFGGHEQYF. DNA of the CDR3: TGTGCCAGCAGTTTCGGGGGCCACGAGCAGTACTTC. The rearrangement links TRBV12-3 or TRBV12-4 to TRBJ2-7; D could derive from TRBD1 or TRBD2 (6 bases each). V lost 3 bases and J lost 5, with 8 bases in between. The CDR3 runs to 12 residues.

The chain links TRBV5-1 to TRBJ1-3; no clear D gene. Germline CDR1 and CDR2: SGHRS and YFSETQ. Trimming shortened V by 4 bases and J by 0 bases, and 14 bases separated the two germline ends. This CDR3 has 16 amino acids. The CDR3 spells CASSRNRGSSGNTIYF. The CDR3 DNA reads TGCGCCAGCAGCAGGAACAGAGGGAGCTCTGGAAACACCATATATTTT.

This clonotype was seen a handful of times. This sequence joins TRBV15 and TRBJ2-1; no reliable D call. Germline V lookup: CDR1 LNHNV, CDR2 YYDKDF (reference sequence). The CDR3 sequence is 13 residues long. Trimming pared 0 bases from V and 7 bases from J, leaving 7 bases between. The CDR3 DNA follows: TGTGCCACCAGCAGAGACCTACTGAATGAGCAGTTCTTC. This encodes CATSRDLLNEQFF.

Only a few counts were recorded for this clonotype. This chain uses TRBV6-1 with TRBJ2-7, with a weak D call TRBD2 (6 bases). Germline loops: CDR1 MNHNS, CDR2 SASEGT. This CDR3 region has 15 residues. Trimming took off 8 bases at V and 0 bases at J, with 17 bases between the two ends. CDR3 residues: CASEGSGQSSYEQYF. The CDR3 DNA sequence: TGTGCCAGCGAGGGTAGCGGCCAGAGCTCCTACGAGCAGTACTTC.

This clonotype came up many times. The rearrangement links TRBV28 to TRBJ2-4; either TRBD1 or TRBD2 may fit D (5 bases each). This CDR3 is 15 amino acids long. Germline V gives CDR1 MDHEN, CDR2 SYDVKM. V lost 6 bases and J lost 4, with 16 bases in between. The CDR3 loop is CASRESGDLKNIQYF. The DNA of the CDR3 is TGTGCCAGCAGGGAATCCGGGGACCTTAAAAACATTCAGTACTTC.

The genes are TRBV6-5 and TRBJ1-1; tentative D call: TRBD1 (6 bases). Trimming pared 3 bases from V and 2 bases from J, leaving 13 bases between. The germline V gene has CDR1 MNHEY and CDR2 SVGAGI. The CDR3 loop spans 15 amino acids. CDR3 residues: CASSYGGRINTEAFF. The CDR3 DNA reads as TGTGCCAGCAGTTATGGGGGGCGAATAAACACTGAAGCTTTCTTT.

There are a few counts of this clonotype. The V gene is TRBV30, the J gene TRBJ1-2; perhaps TRBD1 as D (5 bases). This CDR3 is 13 amino acids long. Germline CDR1 and CDR2: GTSNPN and SVGIG (reference sequence). The V end lost 3 bases, the J end lost 0 bases, and 8 bases lay between the germline ends. The CDR3 DNA reads TGTGCCTGGAGGCCGACAGCTAACTATGGCTACACCTTC. Its protein product is CAWRPTANYGYTF.

This clonotype was recorded at least ten times. The chain couples TRBV2 to TRBJ1-1; 11 bases align to TRBD1. V gave up 1 base and J gave up 4 bases; unmatched junction bases: 2. The CDR3 loop spans 15 amino acids. Germline-derived CDR1 and CDR2 are SNHLY and FYNNEI. The CDR3 here is CASSEGTGGFTEAFF. As DNA, the CDR3 is TGTGCCAGCAGTGAAGGGACAGGGGGCTTCACTGAAGCTTTCTTT.

In its sample, this clonotype was seen many times. This chain connects TRBV7-2 to TRBJ2-7; TRBD1 matches at 7 bases. This CDR3 region has 14 residues. CDR1 and CDR2 from the germline V gene are SGHTA and FQGNSA. Unmatched junction bases numbered 10, after V lost 5 bases and J lost 6 bases. CDR3 in amino acids: CASSTRQGLPEQYF. DNA of the CDR3: TGTGCCAGCAGCACCCGACAGGGCCTCCCCGAGCAGTACTTC.

This clonotype has a count of ten or more. The chain links TRBV7-9 to TRBJ2-7; D is uncertain. Germline V gene sequence: CDR1 SEHNR, CDR2 FQNEAQ (reference sequence). This CDR3 has 14 residues. Trimming removed 0 bases from V and 3 bases from J, with 9 bases in between. The CDR3 bases are TGTGCCAGCAGCTTAGCGACGGGCGTCTACGAGCAGTACTTC. It encodes CASSLATGVYEQYF.